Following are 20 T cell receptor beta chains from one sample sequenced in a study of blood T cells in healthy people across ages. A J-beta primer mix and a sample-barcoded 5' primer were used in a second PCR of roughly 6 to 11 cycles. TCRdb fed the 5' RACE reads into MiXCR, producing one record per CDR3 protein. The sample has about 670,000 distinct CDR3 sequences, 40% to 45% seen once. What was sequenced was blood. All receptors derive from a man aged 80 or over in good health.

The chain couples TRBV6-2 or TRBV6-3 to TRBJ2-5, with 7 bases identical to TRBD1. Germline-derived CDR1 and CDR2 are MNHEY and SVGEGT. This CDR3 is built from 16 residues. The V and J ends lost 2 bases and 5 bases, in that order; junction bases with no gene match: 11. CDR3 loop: CASSYTLTGAEETQYF. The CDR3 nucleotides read TGTGCCAGCAGTTACACGCTAACAGGGGCGGAGGAGACCCAGTACTTC.

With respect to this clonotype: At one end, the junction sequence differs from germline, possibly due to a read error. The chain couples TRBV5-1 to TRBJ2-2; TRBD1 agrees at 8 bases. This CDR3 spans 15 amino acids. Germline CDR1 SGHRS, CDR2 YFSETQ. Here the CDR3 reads CAGSSLQGGTGELFF. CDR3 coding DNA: TGCGCCGGCAGCTCGTTACAGGGGGGCACCGGGGAGCTGTTTTTT.

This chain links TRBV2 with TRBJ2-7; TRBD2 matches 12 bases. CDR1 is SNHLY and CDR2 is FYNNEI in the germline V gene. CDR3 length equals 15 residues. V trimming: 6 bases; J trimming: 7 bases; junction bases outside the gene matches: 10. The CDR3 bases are TGTGCCAGCAGCAGACTAGCGGGAGAATACAATGAGCAGTACTTC. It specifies CASSRLAGEYNEQYF.

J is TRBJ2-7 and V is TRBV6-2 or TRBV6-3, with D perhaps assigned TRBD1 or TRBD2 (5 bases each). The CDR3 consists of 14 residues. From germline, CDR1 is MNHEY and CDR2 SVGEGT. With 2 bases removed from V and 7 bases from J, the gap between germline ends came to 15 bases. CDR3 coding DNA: TGTGCCAGCAGTTACGCGAGGGGCTTATCGGAGCAGTACTTC. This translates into CASSYARGLSEQYF.

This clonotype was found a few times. Here the CDR3 reads CASNSIQGGEKLFF. In DNA form, the CDR3 reads TGTGCCAGCAATTCAATCCAGGGTGGTGAAAAACTGTTTTTT. V is TRBV12-3 or TRBV12-4 and J is TRBJ1-4; D is perhaps TRBD1 (5 bases). Trimming pared 7 bases from V and 7 bases from J, leaving 16 bases between. The CDR3 sequence is 14 residues long.

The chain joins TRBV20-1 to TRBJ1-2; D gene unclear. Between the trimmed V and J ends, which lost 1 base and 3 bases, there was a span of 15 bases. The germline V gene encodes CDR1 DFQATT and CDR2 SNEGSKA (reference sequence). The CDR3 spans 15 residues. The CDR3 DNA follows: TGCAGTGCTAGAGGGAACCGGTGGAGGGACTATGGCTACACCTTC. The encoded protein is CSARGNRWRDYGYTF.

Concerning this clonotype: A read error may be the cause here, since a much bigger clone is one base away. CDR3: CAISELGRDEQYF. The CDR3 DNA follows: TGTGCCATCAGTGAGTTGGGGCGCGATGAGCAGTACTTC. The chain combines TRBV10-3 with TRBJ2-5; the D gene is possibly TRBD1 (5 bases). This CDR3 spans 13 amino acids. Trimming left V 1 base short and J 11 bases short, with 14 bases between. The germline CDR1 and CDR2 sequences are ENHRY and SYGVKD.

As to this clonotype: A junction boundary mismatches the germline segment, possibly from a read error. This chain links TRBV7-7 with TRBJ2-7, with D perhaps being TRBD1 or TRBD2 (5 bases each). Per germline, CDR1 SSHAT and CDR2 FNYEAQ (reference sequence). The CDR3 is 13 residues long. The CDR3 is CASSLSGHGEQYF. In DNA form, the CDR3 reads TGTGCTAGCAGCTTGTCGGGGCACGGCGAGCAGTACTTC.

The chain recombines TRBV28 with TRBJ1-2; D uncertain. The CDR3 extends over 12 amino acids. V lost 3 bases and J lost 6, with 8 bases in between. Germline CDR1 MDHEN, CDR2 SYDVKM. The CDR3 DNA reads TGTGCCAGCAGTTTTGGACTGAATGGCTACACCTTC. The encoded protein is CASSFGLNGYTF.

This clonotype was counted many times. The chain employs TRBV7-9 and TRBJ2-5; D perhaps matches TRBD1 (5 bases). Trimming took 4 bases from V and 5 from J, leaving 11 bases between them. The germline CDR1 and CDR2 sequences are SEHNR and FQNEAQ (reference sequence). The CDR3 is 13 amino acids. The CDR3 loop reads CASSSKGPETQYF. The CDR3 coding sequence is TGTGCCAGCAGCTCCAAGGGGCCGGAGACCCAGTACTTC. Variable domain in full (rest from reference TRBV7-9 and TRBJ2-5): DTGVSQNPRHKITKRGQNVTFRCDPISEHNRLYWYRQTLGQGPEFLTYFQNEAQLEKSRLLSDRFSAERPKGSFSTLEIQRTEQGDSAMYLCASSSKGPETQYFGPGTRLLVL.

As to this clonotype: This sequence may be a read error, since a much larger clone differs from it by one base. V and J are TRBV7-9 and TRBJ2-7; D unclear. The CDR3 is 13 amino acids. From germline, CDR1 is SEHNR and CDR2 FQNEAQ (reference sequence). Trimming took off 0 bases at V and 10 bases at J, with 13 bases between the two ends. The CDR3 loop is CASSLAVQEAQYF. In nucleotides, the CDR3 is TGTGCCAGCAGCTTAGCGGTCCAAGAGGCCCAGTACTTC.

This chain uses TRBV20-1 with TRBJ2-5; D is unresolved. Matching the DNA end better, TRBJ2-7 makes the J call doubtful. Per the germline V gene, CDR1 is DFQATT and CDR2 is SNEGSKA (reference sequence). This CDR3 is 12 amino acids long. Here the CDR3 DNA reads TGCAGTGCTACCCACGCCCTCTACGAGCAGTACTTC. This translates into CSATHALYEQYF.

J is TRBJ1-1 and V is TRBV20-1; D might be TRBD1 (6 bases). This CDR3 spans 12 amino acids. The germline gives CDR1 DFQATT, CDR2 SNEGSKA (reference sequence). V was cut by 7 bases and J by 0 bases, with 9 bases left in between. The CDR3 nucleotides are TGCAGTGAGGACAGACTGAACACTGAAGCTTTCTTT. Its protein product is CSEDRLNTEAFF.

CDR3 sequence: CASSGYRDPEQYF. The CDR3 DNA reads as TGTGCCAGCAGTGGGTATAGGGATCCCGAGCAGTACTTC. This chain joins TRBV6-2 or TRBV6-3 and TRBJ2-7; no clear D gene. The germline V and J ends were trimmed by 5 bases and 6 bases, with 14 bases remaining between them. CDR3 size: 13 residues. Germline V gene data show CDR1 as MNHEY and CDR2 as SVGEGT.

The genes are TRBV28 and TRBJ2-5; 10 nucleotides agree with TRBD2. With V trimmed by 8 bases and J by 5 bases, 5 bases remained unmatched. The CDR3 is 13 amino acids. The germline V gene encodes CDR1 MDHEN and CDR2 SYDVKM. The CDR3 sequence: CASVAGGQETQYF. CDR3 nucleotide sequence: TGTGCCAGCGTAGCGGGAGGTCAGGAGACCCAGTACTTC.

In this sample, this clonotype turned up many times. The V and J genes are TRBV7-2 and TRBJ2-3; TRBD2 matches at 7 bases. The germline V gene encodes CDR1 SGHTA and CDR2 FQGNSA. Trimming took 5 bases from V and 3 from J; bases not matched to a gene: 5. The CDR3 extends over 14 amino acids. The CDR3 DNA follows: TGTGCCAGCAGCCCATTGGGGGGGACAGATACGCAGTATTTT. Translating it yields CASSPLGGTDTQYF.

Here the CDR3 reads CSAGQGHNQPQHF. DNA of the CDR3: TGCAGTGCTGGACAGGGCCATAATCAGCCCCAGCATTTT. V gene TRBV29-1 combines with J gene TRBJ1-5, with 8 bases aligning to TRBD1. Germline CDR1 is SQVTM and CDR2 is ANQGSEA. The CDR3 runs to 13 residues.

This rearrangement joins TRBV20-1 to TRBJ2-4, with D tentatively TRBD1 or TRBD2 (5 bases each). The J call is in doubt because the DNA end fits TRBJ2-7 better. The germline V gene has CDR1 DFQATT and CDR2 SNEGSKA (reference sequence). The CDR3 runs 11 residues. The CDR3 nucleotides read TGCAGTGGGGGGAAGCAGTACGAGCAGTACTTC. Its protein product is CSGGKQYEQYF.

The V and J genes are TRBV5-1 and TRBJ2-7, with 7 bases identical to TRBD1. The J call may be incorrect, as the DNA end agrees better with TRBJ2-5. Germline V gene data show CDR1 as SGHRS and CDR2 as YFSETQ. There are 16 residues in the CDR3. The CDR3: CASSSTTGQTQETQYF. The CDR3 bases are TGCGCCAGCAGCTCGACGACAGGGCAAACTCAAGAGACCCAGTACTTC.

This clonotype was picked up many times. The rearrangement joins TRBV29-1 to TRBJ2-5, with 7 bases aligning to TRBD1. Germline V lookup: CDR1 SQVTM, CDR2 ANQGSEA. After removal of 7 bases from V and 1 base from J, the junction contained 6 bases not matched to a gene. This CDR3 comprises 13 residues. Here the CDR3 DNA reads TGCAGCGCCGAGGGACAGTTCCAAGAGACCCAGTACTTC. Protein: CSAEGQFQETQYF.